This TCR beta chain emerged from a study of CD8+ T cells in alopecia areata. cDNA reverse transcribed from extracted RNA served as the sequencing template. Only in-frame clones appear in the TCRdb table, and some are missing; sequencing was by immunoSEQ multiplex PCR. The data show some 190,000 clones, 51% seen once. Treatment denoted: oral pan-JAK inhibitor, 5-10 mg twice daily. Both peripheral blood and punch biopsies of lesional scalp skin were obtained from patients who had alopecia areata. The ends were cut back, 3 bases at V and 4 bases at J, with 13 bases in the middle. This CDR3 region has 15 residues. The germline V gene has CDR1 WSHSY and CDR2 SAAADI.

The receptor comes from a human donor with alopecia areata. The chain carries TRBV10-2 and TRBJ2-1; either TRBD1 or TRBD2 may supply D (5 bases each). The starting material was CD8+ T cells sorted from blood, obtained around week 53, from a patient treated with tofacitinib. The CDR3 spells CASSDGGGWYNEQFF. As DNA, the CDR3 is TGCGCCAGCAGTGATGGTGGGGGATGGTACAATGAGCAGTTCTTC.